Sequencing of this T cell receptor beta chain was carried out in a study of CD8 T cells in Susac syndrome. There are 13 residues in the CDR3. In germline, CDR1 is SGHRS, CDR2 YFSETQ. The V end was cut by 4 bases, the J end by 2 bases, with 10 bases between. Random hexamers primed reverse transcription of about 0.5 to 1 ug RNA. A multiplex approach, immunoSEQ multiplex PCR, amplified TCR beta CDR3 across 54 Vbeta and 13 Jbeta. A single record per CDR3 protein comes from TCRdb applying MiXCR to the immunoSEQ multiplex PCR reads. The sample lists some 100,000 distinct CDR3 sequences, approximately 96% seen once, with 0.096% in the top ten.

This TCR was sampled from a human donor in good health. The rearrangement links TRBV5-1 to TRBJ2-7; tentatively, D is TRBD1 (5 bases). What was sequenced was CD4+ T cells from PBMCs. CDR3 in amino acids: CASSPQDTYEQYF. The CDR3 DNA reads as TGCGCCAGCAGCCCCCAGGACACCTACGAGCAGTACTTC.